This T cell receptor beta chain came from a study of long-term antiretroviral therapy in people with HIV. Overall study: Earliest sampling preceded the 2015 immediate-ART recommendation by about a decade.

The ends were cut back, 4 bases at V and 5 bases at J, with 17 bases in the middle. The V gene's germline CDR1 is MGHRA and CDR2 YSYEKL. This CDR3 region has 15 residues. Sequencing relied on immunoSEQ assay v3.0, run at survey level. This table comes from immunoSEQ multiplex PCR, and its TCRdb copy is limited to in-frame clones, with some not included. This table holds about 17,000 clones, about 81% found once. In the case of this clone: As yet, its antigen is unknown.

Overall study results and limits: ART-treated samples gained diversity yet remained below transplant donor controls. Every time point showed a repertoire led by clones expanded before ART.

This sample comprised unsorted PBMCs, obtained 0.3 years after starting antiretroviral therapy. This chain connects TRBV4-1 to TRBJ2-5; possibly TRBD2 for D (6 bases). The sequence was collected from a man aged 18 to 29 with HIV. The CDR3 reads CASSLRGTVGETQYF. CDR3 DNA sequence: TGCGCCAGCAGCCTCCGGGGGACCGTCGGGGAGACCCAGTACTTC.